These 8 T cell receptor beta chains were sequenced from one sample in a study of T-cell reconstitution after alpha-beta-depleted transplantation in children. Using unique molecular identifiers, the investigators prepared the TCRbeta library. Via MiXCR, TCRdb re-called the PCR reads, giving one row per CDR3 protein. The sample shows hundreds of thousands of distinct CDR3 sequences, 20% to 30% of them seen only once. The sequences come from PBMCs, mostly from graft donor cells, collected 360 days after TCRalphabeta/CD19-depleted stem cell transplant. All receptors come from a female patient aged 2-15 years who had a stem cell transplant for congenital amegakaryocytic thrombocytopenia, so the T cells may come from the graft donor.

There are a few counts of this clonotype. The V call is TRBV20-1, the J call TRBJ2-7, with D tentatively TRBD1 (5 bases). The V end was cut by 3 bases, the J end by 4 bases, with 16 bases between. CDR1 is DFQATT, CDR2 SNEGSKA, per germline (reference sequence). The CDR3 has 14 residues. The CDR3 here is CSARSERGKYEQYF. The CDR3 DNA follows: TGCAGTGCTAGGAGCGAAAGGGGCAAATACGAGCAGTACTTC.

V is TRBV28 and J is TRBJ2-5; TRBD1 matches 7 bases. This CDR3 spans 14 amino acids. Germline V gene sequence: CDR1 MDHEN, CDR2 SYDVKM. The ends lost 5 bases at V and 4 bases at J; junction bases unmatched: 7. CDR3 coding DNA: TGTGCCAGCAGTAATACAGGGGCCCGAGAGACCCAGTACTTC. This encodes CASSNTGARETQYF.

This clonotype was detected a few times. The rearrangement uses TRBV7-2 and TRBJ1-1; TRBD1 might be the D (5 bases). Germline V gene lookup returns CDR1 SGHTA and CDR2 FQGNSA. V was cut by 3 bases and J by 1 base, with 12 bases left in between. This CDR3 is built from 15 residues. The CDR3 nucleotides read TGTGCCAGCAGCTTCTTGGGGACTACGAACACTGAAGCTTTCTTT. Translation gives CASSFLGTTNTEAFF.

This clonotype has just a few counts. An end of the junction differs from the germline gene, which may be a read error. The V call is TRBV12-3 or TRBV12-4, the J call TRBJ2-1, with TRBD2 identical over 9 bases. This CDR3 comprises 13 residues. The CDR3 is CASGTSSNNEQFF. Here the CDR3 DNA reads TGTGCCAGCGGGACTAGCTCCAACAATGAGCAGTTCTTC.

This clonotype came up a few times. The CDR3 is CSVPRGIRNTIYF. The DNA for the CDR3 is TGCAGCGTCCCTCGGGGGATTAGAAACACCATATATTTT. The rearrangement uses TRBV29-1 and TRBJ1-3; D is possibly TRBD1 (5 bases). Germline V gene data show CDR1 as SQVTM and CDR2 as ANQGSEA. The CDR3 is made up of 13 amino acids. V lost 6 bases, J lost 5 bases, and 14 bases lay in between.

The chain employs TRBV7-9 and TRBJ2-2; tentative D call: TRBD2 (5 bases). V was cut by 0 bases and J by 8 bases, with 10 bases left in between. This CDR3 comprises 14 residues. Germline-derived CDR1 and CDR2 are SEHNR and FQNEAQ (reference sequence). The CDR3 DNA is TGTGCCAGCAGCTTAGCTCCTGGAGGTGGGGAGCTGTTTTTT. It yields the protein CASSLAPGGGELFF.

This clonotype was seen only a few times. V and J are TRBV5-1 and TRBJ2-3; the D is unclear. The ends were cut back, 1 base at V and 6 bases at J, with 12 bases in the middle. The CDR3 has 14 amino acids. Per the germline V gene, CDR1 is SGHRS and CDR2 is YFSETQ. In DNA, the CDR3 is TGCGCCAGCAGCTTGCAAGAACCCTCTGATACGCAGTATTTT. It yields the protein CASSLQEPSDTQYF.

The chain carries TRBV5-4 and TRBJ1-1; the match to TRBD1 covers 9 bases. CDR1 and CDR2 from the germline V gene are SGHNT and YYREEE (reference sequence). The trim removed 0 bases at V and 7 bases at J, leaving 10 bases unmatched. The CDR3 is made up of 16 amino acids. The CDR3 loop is CASSLATPGTGSEAFF. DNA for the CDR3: TGTGCCAGCAGCTTGGCAACCCCCGGGACAGGGAGTGAAGCTTTCTTT.